This entry lists 14 T cell receptor beta chains sequenced from one sample in a study of blood T cell repertoires in COVID-19. Data came from immunoSEQ multiplex PCR; TCRdb stores just in-frame clones and leaves some out. The sample lists around 300,000 clones, approximately 89% occurring once. The specimen was PBMCs or T cells enriched from blood (not recorded which). These receptors originate from a woman aged 25 to 45 who had recovered from COVID-19.

This chain links TRBV5-1 with TRBJ2-3; D remains unclear. Trimming cost V 3 bases and J 5 bases, with 10 bases left between them. The CDR3 length is 13 residues. The germline gives CDR1 SGHRS, CDR2 YFSETQ. This CDR3 reads CASSWPTGDTQYF. The CDR3 DNA is TGCGCCAGCAGCTGGCCGACTGGAGATACGCAGTATTTT.

The chain employs TRBV10-3 and TRBJ1-1; 8 positions match TRBD1. This CDR3 comprises 15 residues. Trimming took 0 bases from V and 5 from J; bases not matched to a gene: 5. CDR1 is ENHRY, CDR2 SYGVKD, per germline. The CDR3 DNA reads TGTGCCATCAGTGAGTCCCACGGACAGGGAACTGAAGCTTTCTTT. As protein: CAISESHGQGTEAFF.

V and J are TRBV5-5 and TRBJ1-2, with D unclear. This CDR3 has 15 amino acids. V dropped 3 bases and J dropped 8 bases, with 20 bases sitting between them. CDR1 is SGHKS and CDR2 is YYEKEE in the germline V gene (reference sequence). The CDR3 loop is CASSYRLVVVLGYTF. In nucleotides, the CDR3 is TGTGCCAGCAGCTACCGACTGGTCGTTGTGTTAGGCTACACCTTC. Based on the CDR3 plus reference TRBV5-5 and TRBJ1-2, the full variable domain is DAGVTQSPTHLIKTRGQQVTLRCSPISGHKSVSWYQQVLGQGPQFIFQYYEKEERGRGNFPDRFSARQFPNYSSELNVNALLLGDSALYLCASSYRLVVVLGYTFGSGTRLTVV.

The chain is built from TRBV18 and TRBJ1-1; D gene uncertain. The CDR3 consists of 14 residues. Germline V gene data show CDR1 as KGHSH and CDR2 as LQKENI. V dropped 2 bases and J dropped 2 bases, with 9 bases sitting between them. The CDR3 region is CASSPGWSNTEAFF. The CDR3 DNA sequence: TGTGCCAGCTCACCAGGCTGGAGCAACACTGAAGCTTTCTTT.

V is TRBV4-3 and J is TRBJ2-1, with 10 bases that match TRBD2. The CDR3 is made up of 18 amino acids. Germline-derived CDR1 and CDR2 are LGHNA and YSLEER. The V gene end was trimmed by 0 bases and the J gene end by 2 bases; junction bases not matched to a gene: 7. The CDR3 sequence is CASSQESSTSGAYNEQFF. The CDR3 nucleotides are TGCGCCAGCAGCCAAGAATCATCCACTAGCGGGGCCTACAATGAGCAGTTCTTC.

The genes are TRBV7-9 and TRBJ2-2; 12 bases line up with TRBD2. The germline gives CDR1 SEHNR, CDR2 FQNEAQ (reference sequence). V shed 5 bases and J 2 bases; nucleotides not matched to a gene: 3. This CDR3 has 16 amino acids. For the CDR3, the DNA is TGTGCCAGCAGCCTCGGACTAGCGGGAAACACCGGGGAGCTGTTTTTT. This translates into CASSLGLAGNTGELFF.

The gene calls are TRBV5-1 and TRBJ1-3; D is unclear. From germline, CDR1 is SGHRS and CDR2 YFSETQ. V lost 0 bases and J lost 3, with 7 bases in between. The CDR3 has 14 residues. This chain's CDR3 is CASSLERLGNTIYF. The CDR3 DNA follows: TGCGCCAGCAGCTTGGAACGACTTGGAAACACCATATATTTT.

This clone has a single count. The chain couples TRBV9 to TRBJ2-1, with 8 bases fitting TRBD1. This CDR3 is 12 amino acids long. CDR1 SGDLS and CDR2 YYNGEE come from the germline V gene. After removal of 7 bases from V and 7 bases from J, the junction contained 4 bases not matched to a gene. The chain's CDR3 is CASDRGGNEQFF. CDR3 coding DNA: TGTGCCAGCGACAGGGGCGGGAATGAGCAGTTCTTC.

This clone was observed a handful of times. The chain is built from TRBV11-3 and TRBJ1-1; 10 bases are a match to TRBD1. The CDR3 consists of 14 residues. The germline CDR1 and CDR2 sequences are SGHNT and YENEEA. V dropped 5 bases and J dropped 5; count of bases not matched to a gene: 5. This CDR3 reads CASSTGQGSTEAFF. In DNA form, the CDR3 reads TGTGCCAGCAGCACGGGACAGGGGAGTACTGAAGCTTTCTTT.

This sequence joins TRBV3-1 (or the pseudogene TRBV3-2) and TRBJ2-5; TRBD2 aligns across 7 bases. This CDR3 spans 15 amino acids. Per the germline V gene, CDR1 is LGHDT and CDR2 is YNNKEL (reference sequence). The junction had 14 bases not matched to a gene; V was cut back by 5 bases and J by 8 bases. The CDR3 nucleotides are TGTGCCAGCAGCATCCGACTAGCATACAAGAGTACCCAGTACTTC. Residues: CASSIRLAYKSTQYF.

This chain uses TRBV6-5 with TRBJ2-3, with 7 bases fitting TRBD2. Germline V gene data show CDR1 as MNHEY and CDR2 as SVGAGI. CDR3 length: 14 amino acids. The J segment lost 4 bases and the V segment lost 2 bases, leaving 3 bases of the junction unmatched. The CDR3 DNA is TGTGCCAGCAGTTACACGGGACTACCAGATACGCAGTATTTT. Residues: CASSYTGLPDTQYF.

V is TRBV7-9 and J is TRBJ2-3; a weak D match, TRBD2 (6 bases). The CDR3 extends over 14 amino acids. CDR1 and CDR2 (germline): SEHNR, FQNEAQ (reference sequence). Trimming stripped 3 bases from V and 3 bases from J, with 10 bases between. CDR3 DNA sequence: TGTGCCAGCAGCTTCGGTGGGGGGACAGATACGCAGTATTTT. This translates into CASSFGGGTDTQYF.

The CDR3: CASSDIRDRAETQYF. The DNA for the CDR3 is TGTGCCAGCAGCGATATAAGGGACAGGGCAGAGACCCAGTACTTC. The chain links TRBV3-1 (or the pseudogene TRBV3-2) to TRBJ2-5; TRBD1 matches at 9 bases. Germline loops: CDR1 LGHDT, CDR2 YNNKEL (reference sequence). The CDR3 spans 15 residues. The trim removed 5 bases at V and 4 bases at J, leaving 8 bases unmatched.

The V gene is TRBV7-9, the J gene TRBJ1-6, with a tentative D call TRBD1 (6 bases). This CDR3 has 14 residues. V lost 5 bases and J lost 10, with 15 bases in between. Per germline, CDR1 SEHNR and CDR2 FQNEAQ (reference sequence). The CDR3 DNA reads as TGTGCCAGCAGCAAACAGGGAGTGGGCTCACCCCTCCACTTT. It codes for CASSKQGVGSPLHF.